One and the same sample provided the 29 T cell receptor beta chains below, sequenced in a study of blood T cell repertoires in COVID-19. The data were produced by immunoSEQ multiplex PCR, yet TCRdb's version contains in-frame clones alone and is incomplete. The repertoire holds approximately 35,000 clones, 65% to 90% seen once, with 6.5% to 7.5% in the top ten. The sequenced sample consisted of peripheral blood. Every receptor here comes from a man in his 60s with active COVID-19.

This chain joins TRBV27 and TRBJ2-7; the match to TRBD1 covers 7 bases. Per the germline V gene, CDR1 is MNHEY and CDR2 is SMNVEV (reference sequence). This CDR3 has 16 residues. J lost 4 bases, V lost 0 bases, and 9 bases had no gene match. CDR3 nucleotide sequence: TGTGCCAGCAGTTTATCGACAGGGCCCCCTTTATACGAGCAGTACTTC. It encodes CASSLSTGPPLYEQYF.

The chain uses TRBV5-6 and TRBJ2-3; 8 nucleotides align to TRBD2. The V gene's germline CDR1 is SGHDT and CDR2 YYEEEE. J gave up 3 bases and V 2 bases, and 8 bases lay outside the gene matches. The CDR3 is made up of 16 amino acids. The DNA of the CDR3 is TGTGCCAGCAGCTTCCTAACTAGCGGTCCTACAGATACGCAGTATTTT. Protein: CASSFLTSGPTDTQYF. The variable domain in full, with the rest retrieved from reference TRBV5-6 and TRBJ2-3, is DAGVTQSPTHLIKTRGQQVTLRCSPKSGHDTVSWYQQALGQGPQFIFQYYEEEERQRGNFPDRFSGHQFPNYSSELNVNALLLGDSALYLCASSFLTSGPTDTQYFGPGTRLTVL.

This clone occurred a few times. V and J are TRBV5-6 and TRBJ2-1, with a weak D call TRBD2 (5 bases). V was pared by 6 bases and J by 6 bases, with 19 bases between. CDR1 SGHDT and CDR2 YYEEEE come from the germline V gene. The CDR3 is 15 amino acids. This CDR3 is CASNRGFRKINEQFF. The CDR3 DNA reads as TGTGCCAGCAACCGGGGATTTAGAAAAATCAATGAGCAGTTCTTC.

This chain links TRBV18 with TRBJ2-1; a possible D gene is TRBD2 (6 bases). The CDR3 loop spans 15 amino acids. Germline V gene sequence: CDR1 KGHSH, CDR2 LQKENI. The V gene lost 6 bases and the J gene lost 5 bases, with 17 bases spanning the gap. The CDR3 nucleotides read TGTGCCAGCTCCCTCACCGGGAGACAGAACAATGAGCAGTTCTTC. It translates to CASSLTGRQNNEQFF.

This chain links TRBV9 with TRBJ2-7; perhaps TRBD2 as D (5 bases). In germline, CDR1 is SGDLS, CDR2 YYNGEE. V was pared by 6 bases and J by 0 bases, with 13 bases between. CDR3 length equals 14 residues. The CDR3 region is CASNRGEGSYEQYF. The CDR3 nucleotides read TGTGCCAGCAACCGGGGTGAGGGCTCCTACGAGCAGTACTTC.

This clone was counted a single time. The CDR3 is CASSLEPLPTEAFF. In DNA, the CDR3 is TGCGCCAGCAGCTTGGAGCCGCTCCCCACTGAAGCTTTCTTT. The rearrangement links TRBV5-1 to TRBJ1-1; no definite D call. CDR1 and CDR2 from the germline V gene are SGHRS and YFSETQ. With 0 bases removed from V and 4 bases from J, the gap between germline ends came to 10 bases. This CDR3 is built from 14 residues.

This chain links TRBV28 with TRBJ1-2; the D is unclear. Trimming took off 7 bases at V and 7 bases at J, with 19 bases between the two ends. This CDR3 comprises 14 residues. Germline V gives CDR1 MDHEN, CDR2 SYDVKM. The CDR3 DNA is TGTGCCAGCACCTTGCCTCGACGGTCGGGTGGCTACACCTTC. This sequence encodes CASTLPRRSGGYTF.

V usage is TRBV9 and J usage is TRBJ2-1, with 8 nucleotides matching TRBD2. CDR1 is SGDLS and CDR2 is YYNGEE in the germline V gene. The CDR3 spans 21 residues. J was trimmed by 3 bases and V by 4 bases; bases with no gene match: 24. Here the CDR3 reads CASSKTPGGGRTYGYYNEQFF. The CDR3 DNA sequence: TGTGCCAGCAGCAAGACCCCGGGTGGCGGGAGGACCTACGGATACTACAATGAGCAGTTCTTC.

This chain links TRBV6-5 with TRBJ1-5, with D possibly TRBD1 on 6 matching bases. Trimming took 2 bases from V and 1 from J, leaving 12 bases between them. CDR1 MNHEY and CDR2 SVGAGI come from the germline V gene. This CDR3 spans 16 amino acids. CDR3 region: CASSYRDKSSNQPQHF. In DNA form, the CDR3 reads TGTGCCAGCAGTTACAGGGACAAATCAAGCAATCAGCCCCAGCATTTT.

This clone was counted once. The chain combines TRBV5-1 with TRBJ2-2; TRBD2 agrees at 7 bases. Looked up from germline, CDR1 is SGHRS and CDR2 is YFSETQ. Trimming at V came to 4 bases and at J to 5 bases, leaving 5 bases not matched to a gene. CDR3 size: 14 residues. For the CDR3, the DNA is TGCGCCAGCAGCCGGGACTACGGAACCGGGGAGCTGTTTTTT. Translation gives CASSRDYGTGELFF.

The V call is TRBV11-3, the J call TRBJ2-3; 8 positions match TRBD2. CDR3 length: 16 amino acids. Trimming took 8 bases from V and 3 from J; bases not matched to a gene: 13. Germline-derived CDR1 and CDR2 are SGHNT and YENEEA. The CDR3, as DNA: TGTGCCAGCTCAAAGAGATCGACGGGAGGGACAGATACGCAGTATTTT. Translation gives CASSKRSTGGTDTQYF.

The gene calls are TRBV28 and TRBJ2-1; 7 positions agree with TRBD1. V gave up 3 bases and J gave up 8 bases; unmatched junction bases: 10. The V gene's germline CDR1 is MDHEN and CDR2 SYDVKM. This CDR3 region has 15 residues. CDR3 amino acids: CASSFGFEGADEQFF. The CDR3 DNA sequence: TGTGCCAGCAGTTTTGGCTTCGAGGGGGCGGATGAGCAGTTCTTC.

The chain is built from TRBV2 and TRBJ2-5, with TRBD2 identical over 9 bases. This CDR3 region has 14 residues. From germline, CDR1 is SNHLY and CDR2 FYNNEI. The V and J ends lost 4 bases and 5 bases, in that order; junction bases with no gene match: 5. The CDR3 DNA sequence: TGTGCCAGCAGTGTGGGTAGCGGGAGTGAGACCCAGTACTTC. It specifies CASSVGSGSETQYF.

The chain is built from TRBV5-1 and TRBJ1-4; the D gene is possibly TRBD1 (5 bases). V lost 4 bases and J lost 5, with 15 bases in between. In germline, CDR1 is SGHRS, CDR2 YFSETQ. The CDR3 has 15 amino acids. DNA of the CDR3: TGCGCCAGCAGCACGGCCGCAGGGCCAAATGAAAAACTGTTTTTT. Its translation: CASSTAAGPNEKLFF.

The V gene is TRBV2, the J gene TRBJ2-5, with 13 positions matching TRBD2. Germline CDR1 reads SNHLY; CDR2 reads FYNNEI. The ends lost 4 bases at V and 4 bases at J; junction bases unmatched: 3. This CDR3 is built from 15 residues. The CDR3 is CASSGRLAGGETQYF. CDR3 nucleotide sequence: TGTGCCAGCAGTGGGAGACTAGCGGGAGGAGAGACCCAGTACTTC.

The sample holds one count of this clone. This sequence joins TRBV6-5 and TRBJ1-1; 7 bases map to TRBD1. V shed 6 bases and J 4 bases; nucleotides not matched to a gene: 8. Germline V gene lookup returns CDR1 MNHEY and CDR2 SVGAGI. The CDR3 totals 14 residues. CDR3 region: CASRSLGQFTEAFF. The DNA of the CDR3 is TGTGCCAGCAGAAGTTTGGGACAGTTCACTGAAGCTTTCTTT.

With regard to this clone: One end of the junction varies from germline; a read error may be responsible. The gene calls are TRBV5-1 and TRBJ1-2; unclear D gene. Germline CDR1 SGHRS, CDR2 YFSETQ. The CDR3 totals 15 residues. The CDR3 coding sequence is TGCGCCAGCAACTTGGAACCGGGAGTTAACTATGGCTACACCTTC. Translation: CASNLEPGVNYGYTF.

The chain links TRBV28 to TRBJ1-4; 10 bases map to TRBD1. V shed 4 bases and J 8 bases; nucleotides not matched to a gene: 16. CDR1 is MDHEN, CDR2 SYDVKM, per germline. The CDR3 is made up of 18 amino acids. CDR3 amino acids: CASSYPTSAGTGDEKLFF. CDR3 DNA: TGTGCCAGCAGTTACCCCACATCGGCCGGGACAGGGGACGAAAAACTGTTTTTT.

The chain recombines TRBV12-1 with TRBJ1-1; the table's D call of TRBD1 was not tested on the DNA. TRBV12-1 is a pseudogene segment. This CDR3 is 18 amino acids long. CDR3 sequence (DNA): TGTGCCAGCAGCAGCAGGGACAGGACGCTATACTGGAACACTGAAGCTTTCTTT. Translation gives CASSSRDRTLYWNTEAFF.

A word on this clone: The junction does not match germline at one end; this may be a read error. This chain joins TRBV6-5 and TRBJ2-1; D possibly corresponds to TRBD1 (5 bases). The CDR3 is 13 amino acids. CDR1 is MNHEY, CDR2 SVGAGI, per germline. CDR3 in amino acids: CASSYQGYNGQFF. The CDR3 region has the DNA TGTGCCAGCAGTTACCAGGGATACAATGGGCAGTTCTTC.

This clone was picked up a small number of times. The genes are TRBV11-3 and TRBJ2-2, with 8 positions matching TRBD2. CDR3 length: 17 residues. The germline V gene has CDR1 SGHNT and CDR2 YENEEA. V trimming: 1 base; J trimming: 5 bases; junction bases outside the gene matches: 9. This CDR3 is CASSLGAGTRGTGELFF. As DNA, the CDR3 is TGTGCCAGCAGCTTAGGTGCCGGGACTAGGGGGACCGGGGAGCTGTTTTTT.

Details on this clone: One junction end does not reproduce the germline sequence, and a read error may be involved. The gene calls are TRBV7-7 and TRBJ2-7; tentatively, D is TRBD2 (6 bases). Germline assignment: CDR1 SSHAT and CDR2 FNYEAQ (reference sequence). The CDR3 runs 14 residues. CDR3 coding DNA: TGTGCTAGCAGCTTAGGGCGGGGTTCTCACGAGCAGTACTTC. Encoded protein: CASSLGRGSHEQYF.

This clone was seen a few times. This chain links TRBV11-1 with TRBJ2-2; 13 bases are a match to TRBD2. V trimming: 6 bases; J trimming: 6 bases; junction bases outside the gene matches: 7. The V gene's germline CDR1 is SGHAT and CDR2 FQDESV (reference sequence). The CDR3 is 16 amino acids. CDR3 in amino acids: CASSWTSGSGAGELFF. The CDR3 DNA reads as TGTGCCAGCAGTTGGACTAGCGGGAGCGGCGCCGGGGAGCTGTTTTTT.

J is TRBJ2-1 and V is TRBV7-3, with 7 bases aligning to TRBD2. V was pared by 5 bases and J by 8 bases, with 15 bases of the junction left unmatched. The CDR3 contains 16 residues. Germline V gives CDR1 SGHTA, CDR2 FQGTGA. The CDR3 DNA sequence: TGTGCCAGCAGCCTCGACCGACTAGCATCTCGAGATGAGCAGTTCTTC. Translation: CASSLDRLASRDEQFF.

CDR3: CASRISGQVGGYTF. CDR3 sequence (DNA): TGTGCCAGCAGAATCTCAGGACAGGTTGGTGGCTACACCTTC. J is TRBJ1-2 and V is TRBV6-5, with TRBD1 matching 7 bases. The length of the CDR3 is 14 residues. CDR1 and CDR2 (germline): MNHEY, SVGAGI. V shed 6 bases and J 7 bases; nucleotides not matched to a gene: 11.

The chain employs TRBV7-9 and TRBJ2-3; TRBD2 matches at 10 bases. Germline assignment: CDR1 SEHNR and CDR2 FQNEAQ (reference sequence). The V segment lost 4 bases and the J segment 2 bases; nucleotides outside the gene matches: 6. CDR3 size: 16 residues. CDR3: CASSSGTSASTDTQYF. As DNA, the CDR3 is TGTGCCAGCAGCTCAGGGACTAGCGCCTCCACAGATACGCAGTATTTT.

The chain couples TRBV18 to TRBJ1-1; TRBD1 aligns across 10 bases. With 2 bases clipped from V and 6 bases from J, the junction kept 9 bases outside the gene matches. Germline lookup yields CDR1 KGHSH and CDR2 LQKENI. This CDR3 spans 16 amino acids. As DNA, the CDR3 is TGTGCCAGCTCACCAGACAGGGGGCTTCGGAGAGCTGAAGCTTTCTTT. This encodes CASSPDRGLRRAEAFF.

This chain connects TRBV3-1 (or the pseudogene TRBV3-2) to TRBJ1-1; 7 bases line up with TRBD1. Looked up from germline, CDR1 is LGHDT and CDR2 is YNNKEL (reference sequence). This CDR3 has 15 amino acids. Trimming cost V 1 base and J 14 bases; bases outside gene matches: 16. CDR3: CASSQVKGGYLLGFF. Here the CDR3 DNA reads TGTGCCAGCAGCCAAGTCAAAGGGGGCTACCTCTTGGGGTTCTTT.

The chain uses TRBV25-1 and TRBJ2-1; TRBD2 is a possible D gene (6 bases). Germline V CDR1 and CDR2: MGHDK, SYGVNS. The V and J ends lost 4 bases and 2 bases respectively, with 12 bases between them. CDR3 length: 15 amino acids. DNA for the CDR3: TGTGCCAGCAGTGTTCTAGCGCAACCCTACAATGAGCAGTTCTTC. The encoded protein is CASSVLAQPYNEQFF.